What follows describes a single T cell receptor (beta chain). Its antigen is still unknown. The data stem from a study of cytomegalovirus exposure and HLA in healthy donors. General study points: It was reported that TCR beta sequences correctly inferred the HLA-A and HLA-B alleles for most subjects.

Trimming shortened V by 4 bases and J by 6 bases, and 19 bases separated the two germline ends. The CDR3 covers 16 residues. Germline V CDR1 and CDR2: MNHNS, SASEGT. The PCR was carried out with 60 Vbeta primers and 13 Jbeta primers. Using immunoSEQ multiplex PCR, the repertoire was profiled, and TCRdb retains in-frame clones only, with some absent. The sample lists 160,000 or so clones, roughly four fifths occurring once. Sequencing was carried out using PBMCs. J is TRBJ1-5 and V is TRBV6-1; a weak D match, TRBD1 (6 bases). This TCR derives from a man in his forties or fifties in good health and CMV-seropositive. CDR3 DNA sequence: TGTGCCAGCAGTGCGGGGAGGGGGGCGCGGAGTCAGCCCCAGCATTTT. This encodes CASSAGRGARSQPQHF.